The 8 T cell receptor beta chains below come from one sample, sequenced in a study of cytomegalovirus exposure and HLA in healthy donors. Both 60 Vbeta primers and 13 Jbeta primers went into the PCR. Data came from immunoSEQ multiplex PCR; TCRdb stores just in-frame clones and leaves some out. Its clone listing holds fewer than 150,000 clones. The sequenced sample consisted of PBMCs. Source of these receptors: a woman aged 60 to 75 in good health and CMV-seronegative.

The chain couples TRBV6-1 to TRBJ1-2; TRBD1 is a possible D gene (5 bases). Between the trimmed V and J ends, which lost 8 bases and 5 bases, there was a span of 18 bases. The CDR3 totals 14 residues. Germline CDR1 is MNHNS and CDR2 is SASEGT. The CDR3 loop reads CASLTPPGIYGYTF. The CDR3 DNA reads TGTGCCAGCCTCACCCCCCCAGGGATATATGGCTACACCTTC.

As to this clone: The same CDR3 arises from other DNA sequences in this sample as well. V is TRBV11-3 and J is TRBJ1-6, with D uncertain. Per germline, CDR1 SGHNT and CDR2 YENEEA. This CDR3 spans 13 amino acids. The V gene lost 1 base and the J gene lost 8 bases, with 6 bases spanning the gap. In DNA, the CDR3 is TGTGCCAGCAGCTTAGTGCGGGATTCACCCCTCCACTTT. This codes for CASSLVRDSPLHF.

The genes are TRBV28 and TRBJ1-4, with D tentatively TRBD1 (5 bases). The CDR3 runs 15 residues. V was pared by 4 bases and J by 7 bases, with 16 bases between. Per the germline V gene, CDR1 is MDHEN and CDR2 is SYDVKM. In DNA, the CDR3 is TGTGCCAGCAGTTCTCCGGGCCCTACAGGTGAAAAACTGTTTTTT. Protein sequence: CASSSPGPTGEKLFF.

This chain joins TRBV2 and TRBJ1-5; no clear D. The germline gives CDR1 SNHLY, CDR2 FYNNEI. CDR3 size: 15 residues. The V end lost 5 bases, the J end lost 0 bases, and 11 bases lay between the germline ends. CDR3 protein: CASSRSGGSNQPQHF. In nucleotides, the CDR3 is TGTGCCAGCAGTCGGTCCGGAGGTAGCAATCAGCCCCAGCATTTT.

This chain uses TRBV19 with TRBJ1-2, with TRBD1 matching 9 bases. There are 15 residues in the CDR3. The germline CDR1 and CDR2 sequences are LNHDA and SQIVND (reference sequence). J lost 7 bases, V lost 8 bases, and 14 bases had no gene match. The CDR3 here is CASLTGGKVSSGYTF. CDR3 DNA: TGTGCCAGTCTAACAGGGGGCAAGGTTTCTTCTGGCTACACCTTC. Based on the CDR3 plus reference TRBV19 and TRBJ1-2, the full variable domain is DGGITQSPKYLFRKEGQNVTLSCEQNLNHDAMYWYRQDPGQGLRLIYYSQIVNDFQKGDIAEGYSVSREKKESFPLTVTSAQKNPTAFYLCASLTGGKVSSGYTFGSGTRLTVV.

CDR3 region: CASSSRVSYNSPLHF. The CDR3 nucleotides are TGTGCCAGCAGCTCCAGGGTTTCCTATAATTCACCCCTCCACTTT. The chain carries TRBV5-8 and TRBJ1-6, with D possibly being TRBD1 (5 bases). CDR1 SGHTS and CDR2 YDEGEE come from the germline V gene. This CDR3 is built from 15 residues. The V end was cut by 3 bases, the J end by 1 base, with 8 bases between.

The CDR3 DNA is TGTGCCAGCAGTGACAGTAATGAAAAACTGTTTTTT. This sequence encodes CASSDSNEKLFF. J is TRBJ1-4 and V is TRBV2; D remains ambiguous. From germline, CDR1 is SNHLY and CDR2 FYNNEI. The CDR3 is 12 amino acids. The germline V and J ends were trimmed by 3 bases and 4 bases, with 3 bases remaining between them.

The chain couples TRBV6-1 to TRBJ2-1, with TRBD1 identical over 9 bases. The CDR3 has 16 residues. Germline lookup yields CDR1 MNHNS and CDR2 SASEGT. Trimming cost V 1 base and J 7 bases; bases outside gene matches: 8. CDR3 amino acids: CASSEVGTGTLNEQFF. In nucleotides, the CDR3 is TGTGCCAGCAGTGAAGTTGGGACAGGGACCTTGAATGAGCAGTTCTTC.